This T cell receptor (beta chain) was found in a study of T-cell reconstitution after alpha-beta-depleted transplantation in children. The CDR3 runs to 15 residues. Germline V gene data show CDR1 as SGHRS and CDR2 as YFSETQ. Trimming pared 2 bases from V and 1 base from J, leaving 11 bases between. This clonotype came up a few times. A library of TCRbeta sequences, prepared with unique molecular identifiers, was generated. Via MiXCR, TCRdb re-called the PCR reads, giving one row per CDR3 protein. This table holds some 440,000 distinct CDR3 sequences, 15% to 20% found once. This chain joins TRBV5-1 and TRBJ2-3; D is unclear. The sample in question was PBMCs, mostly from graft donor cells, obtained 360 days after TCRalphabeta/CD19-depleted stem cell transplant. The TCR was taken from a boy under two years old who had a stem cell transplant for Wiskott-Aldrich syndrome, so the T cells may come from the graft donor. The CDR3 DNA follows: TGCGCCAGCAGCTTAGCTCCGGTTGGCACAGATACGCAGTATTTT. It translates to CASSLAPVGTDTQYF.